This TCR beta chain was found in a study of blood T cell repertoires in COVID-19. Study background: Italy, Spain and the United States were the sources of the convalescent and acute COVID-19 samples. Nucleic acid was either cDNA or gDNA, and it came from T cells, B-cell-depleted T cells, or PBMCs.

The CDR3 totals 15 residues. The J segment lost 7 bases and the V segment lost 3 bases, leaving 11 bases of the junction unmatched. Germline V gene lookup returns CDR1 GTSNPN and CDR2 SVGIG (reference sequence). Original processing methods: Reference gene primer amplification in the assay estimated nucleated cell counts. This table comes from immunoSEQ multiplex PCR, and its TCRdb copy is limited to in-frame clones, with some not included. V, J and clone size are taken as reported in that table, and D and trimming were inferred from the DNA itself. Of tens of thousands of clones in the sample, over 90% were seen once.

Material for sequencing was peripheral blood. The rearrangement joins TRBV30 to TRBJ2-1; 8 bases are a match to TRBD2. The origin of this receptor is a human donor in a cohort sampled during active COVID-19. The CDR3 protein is CAWRGLIGRVNEQFF. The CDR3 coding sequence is TGTGCCTGGAGGGGCCTTATCGGGAGGGTGAATGAGCAGTTCTTC.